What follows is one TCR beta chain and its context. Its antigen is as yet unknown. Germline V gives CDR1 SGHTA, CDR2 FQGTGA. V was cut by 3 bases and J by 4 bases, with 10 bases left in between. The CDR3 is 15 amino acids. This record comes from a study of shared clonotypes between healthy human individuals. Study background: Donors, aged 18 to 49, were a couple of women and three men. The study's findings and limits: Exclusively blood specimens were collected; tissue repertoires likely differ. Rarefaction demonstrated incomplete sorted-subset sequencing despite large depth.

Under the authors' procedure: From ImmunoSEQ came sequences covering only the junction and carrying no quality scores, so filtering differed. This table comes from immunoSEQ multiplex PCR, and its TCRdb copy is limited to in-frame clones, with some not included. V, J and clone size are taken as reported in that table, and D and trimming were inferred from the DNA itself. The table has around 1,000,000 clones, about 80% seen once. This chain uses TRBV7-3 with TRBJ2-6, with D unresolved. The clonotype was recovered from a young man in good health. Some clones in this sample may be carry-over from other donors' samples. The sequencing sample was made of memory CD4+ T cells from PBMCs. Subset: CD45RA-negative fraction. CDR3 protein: CASSFYSSGANVLTF. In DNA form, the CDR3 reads TGTGCCAGCAGCTTTTACTCATCCGGGGCCAACGTCCTGACTTTC.